Sequencing of this TCR beta chain was carried out in a study of blood T cell repertoires in COVID-19. The CDR3 contains 15 residues. Germline CDR1 is MDHEN and CDR2 is SYDVKM. The J segment lost 7 bases and the V segment lost 3 bases, leaving 5 bases of the junction unmatched. Libraries were prepared by immunoSEQ multiplex PCR; TCRdb keeps only in-frame clonotypes and omits some of them. The data show over 300,000 clones, nearly 90% seen once. Sequencing was performed on peripheral blood. This sequence was found in a man younger than 35 with active or convalescent COVID-19. The gene calls are TRBV28 and TRBJ2-1, with 11 nucleotides matching TRBD2. The CDR3 DNA follows: TGTGCCAGCAGTTTTCTAGCGGGAGGTAATAATGAGCAGTTCTTC. This translates into CASSFLAGGNNEQFF.